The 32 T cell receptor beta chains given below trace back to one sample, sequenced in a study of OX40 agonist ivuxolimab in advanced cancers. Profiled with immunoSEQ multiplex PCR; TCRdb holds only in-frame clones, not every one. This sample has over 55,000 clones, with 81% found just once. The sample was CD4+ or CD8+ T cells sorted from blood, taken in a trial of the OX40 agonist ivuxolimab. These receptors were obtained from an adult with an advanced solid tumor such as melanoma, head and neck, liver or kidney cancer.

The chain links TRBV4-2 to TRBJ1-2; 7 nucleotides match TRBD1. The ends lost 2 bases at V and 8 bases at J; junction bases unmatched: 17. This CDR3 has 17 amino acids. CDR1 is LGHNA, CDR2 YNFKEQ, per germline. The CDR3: CASSQSTGRGVNRGYTF. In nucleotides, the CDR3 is TGTGCCAGCAGCCAATCGACAGGGCGGGGGGTGAATAGGGGCTACACCTTC.

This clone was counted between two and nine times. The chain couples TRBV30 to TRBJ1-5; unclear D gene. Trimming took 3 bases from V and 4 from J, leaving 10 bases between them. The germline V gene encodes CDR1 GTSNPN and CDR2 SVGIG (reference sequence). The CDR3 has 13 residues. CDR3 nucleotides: TGTGCCTGGAGAGGGTCAGGAAATCAGCCCCAGCATTTT. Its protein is CAWRGSGNQPQHF.

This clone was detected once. For the CDR3, the DNA is TGCGCCAGCAGCACCGGGACAAGGAACACCGGGGAGCTGTTTTTT. It encodes CASSTGTRNTGELFF. The V call is TRBV5-1, the J call TRBJ2-2, with D perhaps TRBD1 (6 bases). V shed 4 bases and J shed 1 base, with 11 bases lying between them. The CDR3 totals 15 residues. CDR1 and CDR2 (germline): SGHRS, YFSETQ.

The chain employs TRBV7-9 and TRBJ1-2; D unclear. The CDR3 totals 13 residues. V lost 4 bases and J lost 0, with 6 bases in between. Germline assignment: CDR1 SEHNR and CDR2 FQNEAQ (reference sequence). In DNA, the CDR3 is TGTGCCAGCAGCTATGACACTAACTATGGCTACACCTTC. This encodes CASSYDTNYGYTF.

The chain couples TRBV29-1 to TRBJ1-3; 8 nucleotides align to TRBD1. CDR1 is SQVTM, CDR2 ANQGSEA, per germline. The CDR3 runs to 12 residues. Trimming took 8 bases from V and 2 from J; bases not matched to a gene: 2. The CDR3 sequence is CSIRGPGNTIYF. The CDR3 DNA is TGCAGCATCAGGGGGCCTGGAAACACCATATATTTT. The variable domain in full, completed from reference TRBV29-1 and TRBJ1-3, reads SAVISQKPSRDICQRGTSLTIQCQVDSQVTMMFWYRQQPGQSLTLIATANQGSEATYESGFVIDKFPISRPNLTFSTLTVSNMSPEDSSIYLCSIRGPGNTIYFGEGSWLTVV.

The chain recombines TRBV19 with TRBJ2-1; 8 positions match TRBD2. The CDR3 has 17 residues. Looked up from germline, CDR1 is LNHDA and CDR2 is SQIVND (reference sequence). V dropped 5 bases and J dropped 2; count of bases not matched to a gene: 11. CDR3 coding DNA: TGTGCCAGTAGTCCCTGGGGTCAGACTAGCGCCTACAATGAGCAGTTCTTC. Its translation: CASSPWGQTSAYNEQFF.

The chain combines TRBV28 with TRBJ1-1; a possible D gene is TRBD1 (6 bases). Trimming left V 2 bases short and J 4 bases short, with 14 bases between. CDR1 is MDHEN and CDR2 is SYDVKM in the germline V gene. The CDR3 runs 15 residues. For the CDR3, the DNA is TGTGCCAGCAGTTTAGGGGGCGGTGTTGGCACTGAAGCTTTCTTT. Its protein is CASSLGGGVGTEAFF.

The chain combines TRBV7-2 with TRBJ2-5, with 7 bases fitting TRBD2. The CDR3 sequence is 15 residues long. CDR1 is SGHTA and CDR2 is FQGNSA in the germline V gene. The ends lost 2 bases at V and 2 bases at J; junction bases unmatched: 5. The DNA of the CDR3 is TGTGCCAGCAGCTTAAGGCTAGCGGTGCAAGAGACCCAGTACTTC. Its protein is CASSLRLAVQETQYF.

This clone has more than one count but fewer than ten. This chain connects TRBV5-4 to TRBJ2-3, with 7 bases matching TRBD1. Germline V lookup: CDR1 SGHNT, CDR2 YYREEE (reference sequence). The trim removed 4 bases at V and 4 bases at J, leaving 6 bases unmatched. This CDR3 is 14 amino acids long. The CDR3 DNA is TGTGCCAGCAGCCTATCGACAGGGCCAGATACGCAGTATTTT. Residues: CASSLSTGPDTQYF.

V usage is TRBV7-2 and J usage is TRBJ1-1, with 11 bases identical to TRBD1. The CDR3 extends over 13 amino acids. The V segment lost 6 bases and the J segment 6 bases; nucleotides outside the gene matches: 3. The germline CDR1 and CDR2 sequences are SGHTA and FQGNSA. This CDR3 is CASRSDRGPEAFF. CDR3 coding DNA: TGTGCCAGCAGATCGGACAGGGGGCCTGAAGCTTTCTTT.

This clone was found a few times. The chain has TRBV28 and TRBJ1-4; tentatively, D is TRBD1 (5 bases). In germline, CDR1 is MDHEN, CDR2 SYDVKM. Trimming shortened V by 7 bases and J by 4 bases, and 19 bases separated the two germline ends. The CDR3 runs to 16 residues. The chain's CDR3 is CASTQLSGRNNEKLFF. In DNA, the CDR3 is TGTGCCAGCACTCAACTCTCGGGACGGAATAATGAAAAACTGTTTTTT.

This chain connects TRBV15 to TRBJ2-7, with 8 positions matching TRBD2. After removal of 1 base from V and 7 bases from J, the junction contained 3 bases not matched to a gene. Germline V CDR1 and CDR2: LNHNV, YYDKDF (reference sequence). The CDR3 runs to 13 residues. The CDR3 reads CATSRVGTREQYF. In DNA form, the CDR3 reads TGTGCCACCAGCAGAGTAGGGACTAGGGAGCAGTACTTC.

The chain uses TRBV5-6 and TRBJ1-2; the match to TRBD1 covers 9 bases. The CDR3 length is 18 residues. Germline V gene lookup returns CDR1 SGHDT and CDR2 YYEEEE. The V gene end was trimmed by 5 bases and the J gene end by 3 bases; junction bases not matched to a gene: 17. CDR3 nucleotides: TGTGCCAGCAGTCCAAGCCGGGACAGGGTTTATTCTGACTATGGCTACACCTTC. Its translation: CASSPSRDRVYSDYGYTF.

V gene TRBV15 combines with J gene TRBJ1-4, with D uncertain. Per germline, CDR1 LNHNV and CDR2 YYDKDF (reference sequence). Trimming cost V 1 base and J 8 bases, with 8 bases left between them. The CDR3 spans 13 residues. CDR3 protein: CATSRGAAEKLFF. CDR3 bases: TGTGCCACCAGCAGAGGTGCAGCGGAAAAACTGTTTTTT.

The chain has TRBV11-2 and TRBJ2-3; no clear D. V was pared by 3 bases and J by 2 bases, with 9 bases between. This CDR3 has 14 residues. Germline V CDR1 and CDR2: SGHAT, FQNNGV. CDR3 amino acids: CASSLGRNTDTQYF. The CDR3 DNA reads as TGTGCCAGCAGCTTGGGCAGGAACACAGATACGCAGTATTTT. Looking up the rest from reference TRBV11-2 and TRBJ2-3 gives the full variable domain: EAGVAQSPRYKIIEKRQSVAFWCNPISGHATLYWYQQILGQGPKLLIQFQNNGVVDDSQLPKDRFSAERLKGVDSTLKIQPAKLEDSAVYLCASSLGRNTDTQYFGPGTRLTVL.

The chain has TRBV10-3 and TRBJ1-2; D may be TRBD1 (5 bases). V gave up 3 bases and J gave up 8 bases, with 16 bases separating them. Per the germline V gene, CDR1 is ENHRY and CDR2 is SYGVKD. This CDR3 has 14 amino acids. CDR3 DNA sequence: TGTGCCATCAGTGAAAGGTCAGGGTTGAGCGGCTACACCTTC. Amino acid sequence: CAISERSGLSGYTF.

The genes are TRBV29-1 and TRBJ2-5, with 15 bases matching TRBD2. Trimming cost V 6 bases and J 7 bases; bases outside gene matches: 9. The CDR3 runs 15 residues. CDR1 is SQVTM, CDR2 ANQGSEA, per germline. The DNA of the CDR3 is TGCAGCGTGGATGGACTAGCGGGAGGGACAGGGACCCAGTACTTC. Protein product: CSVDGLAGGTGTQYF.

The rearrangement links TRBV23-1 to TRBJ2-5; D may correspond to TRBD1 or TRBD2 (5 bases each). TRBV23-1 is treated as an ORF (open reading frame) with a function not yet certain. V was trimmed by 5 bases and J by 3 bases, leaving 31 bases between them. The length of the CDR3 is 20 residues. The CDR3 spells CASSKDSAQHRRYGEETQYF. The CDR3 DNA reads TGCGCCAGCAGTAAGGATAGCGCTCAACACAGGAGGTACGGGGAAGAGACCCAGTACTTC.

For the CDR3, the DNA is TGTGCCAGCAGCCAACATAATTCACCCCTCCACTTT. This encodes CASSQHNSPLHF. The chain employs TRBV11-2 and TRBJ1-6; the D is unclear. Germline V gene data show CDR1 as SGHAT and CDR2 as FQNNGV. This CDR3 spans 12 amino acids. Trimming took off 5 bases at V and 5 bases at J, with 4 bases between the two ends.

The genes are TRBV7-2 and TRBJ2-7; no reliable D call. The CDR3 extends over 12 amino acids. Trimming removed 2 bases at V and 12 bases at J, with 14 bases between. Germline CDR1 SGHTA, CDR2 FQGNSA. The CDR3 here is CASSLWFERLYF. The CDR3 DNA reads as TGTGCCAGCAGCTTATGGTTTGAGCGATTGTACTTC. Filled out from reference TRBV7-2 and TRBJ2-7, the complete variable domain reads GAGVSQSPSNKVTEKGKDVELRCDPISGHTALYWYRQSLGQGLEFLIYFQGNSAPDKSGLPSDRFSAERTGGSVSTLTIQRTQQEDSAVYLCASSLWFERLYFGPGTRLTVT.

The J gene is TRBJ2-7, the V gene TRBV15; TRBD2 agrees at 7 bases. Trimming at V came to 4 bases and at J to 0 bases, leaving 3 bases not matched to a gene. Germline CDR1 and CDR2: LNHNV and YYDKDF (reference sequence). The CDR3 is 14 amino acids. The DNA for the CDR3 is TGTGCCACCAGCAAGGCTAGCGGCTCCTACGAGCAGTACTTC. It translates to CATSKASGSYEQYF. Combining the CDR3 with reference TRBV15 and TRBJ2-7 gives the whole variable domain DAMVIQNPRYQVTQFGKPVTLSCSQTLNHNVMYWYQQKSSQAPKLLFHYYDKDFNNEADTPDNFQSRRPNTSFCFLDIRSPGLGDTAMYLCATSKASGSYEQYFGPGTRLTVT.

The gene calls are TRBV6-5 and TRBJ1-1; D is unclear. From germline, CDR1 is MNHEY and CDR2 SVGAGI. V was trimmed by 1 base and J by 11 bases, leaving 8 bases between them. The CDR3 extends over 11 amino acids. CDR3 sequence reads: CASSYLGRAFF. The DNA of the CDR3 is TGTGCCAGCAGTTACTTGGGTAGGGCTTTCTTT.

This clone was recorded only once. CDR3 nucleotides: TGCGCCAGCAGCCAAGCTGGGACAGGGAGCCCCCTGCAGTACTTC. Protein: CASSQAGTGSPLQYF. The rearrangement uses TRBV4-1 and TRBJ2-7; 9 bases match TRBD1. Trimming at V came to 1 base and at J to 9 bases, leaving 10 bases not matched to a gene. CDR3 length equals 15 residues. CDR1 is MGHRA, CDR2 YSYEKL, per germline.

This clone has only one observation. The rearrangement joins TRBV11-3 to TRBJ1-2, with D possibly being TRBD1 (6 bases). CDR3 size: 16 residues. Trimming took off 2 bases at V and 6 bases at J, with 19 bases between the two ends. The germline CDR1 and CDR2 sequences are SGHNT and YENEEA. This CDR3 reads CASSLSEYVTGDGYTF. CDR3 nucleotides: TGTGCCAGCAGCTTATCGGAGTATGTGACAGGAGATGGCTACACCTTC.

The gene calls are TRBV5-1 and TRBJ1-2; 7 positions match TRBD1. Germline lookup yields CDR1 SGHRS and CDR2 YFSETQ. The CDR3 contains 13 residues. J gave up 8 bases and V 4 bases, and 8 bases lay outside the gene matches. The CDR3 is CASSPGQESGYTF. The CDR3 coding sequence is TGCGCCAGCAGCCCCGGACAGGAAAGCGGCTACACCTTC. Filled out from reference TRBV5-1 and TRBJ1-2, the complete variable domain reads KAGVTQTPRYLIKTRGQQVTLSCSPISGHRSVSWYQQTPGQGLQFLFEYFSETQRNKGNFPGRFSGRQFSNSRSEMNVSTLELGDSALYLCASSPGQESGYTFGSGTRLTVV.

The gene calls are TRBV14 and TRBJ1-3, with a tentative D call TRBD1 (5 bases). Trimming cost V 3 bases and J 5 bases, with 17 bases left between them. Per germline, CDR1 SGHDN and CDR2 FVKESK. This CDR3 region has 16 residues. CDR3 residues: CASSQAAGPPRNTIYF. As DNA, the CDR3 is TGTGCCAGCAGCCAGGCCGCGGGACCACCCCGAAACACCATATATTTT.

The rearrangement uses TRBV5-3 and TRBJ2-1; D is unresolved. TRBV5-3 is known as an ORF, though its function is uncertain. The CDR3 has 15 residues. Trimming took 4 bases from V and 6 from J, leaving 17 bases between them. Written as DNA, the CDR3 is TGTGCCAGAAGCCCCCTAATGAACAGACTCAATGAGCAGTTCTTC. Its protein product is CARSPLMNRLNEQFF.

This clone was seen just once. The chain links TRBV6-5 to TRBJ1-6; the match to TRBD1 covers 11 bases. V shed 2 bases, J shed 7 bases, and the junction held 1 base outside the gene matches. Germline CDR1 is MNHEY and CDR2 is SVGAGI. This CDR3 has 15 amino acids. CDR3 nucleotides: TGTGCCAGCAGTTACCGGGACAGGGGGAATTCACCCCTCCACTTT. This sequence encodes CASSYRDRGNSPLHF.

CDR3 residues: CASSYSRREDSPLHF. As DNA, the CDR3 is TGTGCCAGCAGTTACTCGCGAAGGGAGGATTCACCCCTCCACTTT. The chain combines TRBV6-5 with TRBJ1-6; D unresolved. The V end lost 0 bases, the J end lost 8 bases, and 11 bases lay between the germline ends. Germline CDR1 MNHEY, CDR2 SVGAGI. The CDR3 consists of 15 residues.

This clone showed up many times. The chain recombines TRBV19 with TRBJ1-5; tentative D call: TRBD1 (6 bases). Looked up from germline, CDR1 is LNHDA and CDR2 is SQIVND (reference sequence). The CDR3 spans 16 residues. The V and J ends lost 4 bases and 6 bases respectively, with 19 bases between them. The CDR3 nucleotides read TGTGCCAGTAGTAAGGCGGGAGGGGGGGCGGCTCAGCCCCAGCATTTT. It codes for CASSKAGGGAAQPQHF.

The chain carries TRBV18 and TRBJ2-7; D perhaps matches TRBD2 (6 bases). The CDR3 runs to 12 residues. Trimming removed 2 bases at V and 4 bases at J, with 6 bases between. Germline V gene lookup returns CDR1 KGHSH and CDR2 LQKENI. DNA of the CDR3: TGTGCCAGCTCACCAGGGGGGTACGAGCAGTACTTC. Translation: CASSPGGYEQYF.

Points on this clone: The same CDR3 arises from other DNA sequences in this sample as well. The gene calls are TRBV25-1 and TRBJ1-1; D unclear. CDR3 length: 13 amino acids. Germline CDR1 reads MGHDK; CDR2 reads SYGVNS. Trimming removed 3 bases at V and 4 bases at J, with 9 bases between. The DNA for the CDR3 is TGTGCCAGCAGTGAGGGGAAGGGCACTGAAGCTTTCTTT. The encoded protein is CASSEGKGTEAFF. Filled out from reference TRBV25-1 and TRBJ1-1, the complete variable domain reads EADIYQTPRYLVIGTGKKITLECSQTMGHDKMYWYQQDPGMELHLIHYSYGVNSTEKGDLSSESTVSRIRTEHFPLTLESARPSHTSQYLCASSEGKGTEAFFGQGTRLTVV.